The rows below give T cell receptor beta chains drawn from one sample of a study of siplizumab effects on memory and regulatory T cells. The assay was immunoSEQ multiplex PCR, and TCRdb's table has in-frame clones only and misses some. Of fewer than 25,000 clones in the sample, around 43% were seen once. The antigens these receptors bind are not known. The sequenced sample was CFSE-low (dividing) CD4+ T cells sorted from an allogeneic mixed lymphocyte reaction. The origin of the receptors is a human donor in good health; the cells came from an allogeneic mixed lymphocyte reaction. Some clones in this sample may be carry-over from other donors' samples. The CDR3 runs from the conserved cysteine through the conserved F or W. A D gene is named only where the DNA matches it firmly. Size values are once, few and many counts, or a class for expanded clones, and some rows have none.

>TRBV7-2|few|TRBJ1-1|NA
CASSFGWTAHFNTEAFF
TGTGCCAGCAGCTTCGGTTGGACAGCCCATTTCAACACTGAAGCTTTCTTT
>TRBV25-1|NA|TRBJ2-5|NA
CASSDWRTKETQYF
TGTGCCAGCAGTGATTGGAGGACAAAAGAGACCCAGTACTTC
>TRBV4-1|NA|TRBJ2-1|TRBD2
CASSKLAGVIYNEQFF
TGCGCCAGCAGCAAGTTAGCGGGAGTCATCTACAATGAGCAGTTCTTC
>TRBV5-6|few|TRBJ1-2|NA
CASSLVSYGYTF
TGTGCCAGCAGCTTGGTCAGCTATGGCTACACCTTC
>TRBV6-5|few|TRBJ2-2|TRBD2
CASRSSGRSGELFF
TGTGCCAGCAGATCTAGCGGGAGAAGCGGGGAGCTGTTTTTT
>TRBV7-7|few|TRBJ2-3|TRBD1
CASSLLTGADTQYF
TGTGCCAGCAGCCTACTTACAGGGGCCGATACGCAGTATTTT
>TRBV6-9|NA|TRBJ1-5|NA
CASADRFGQPQHF
TGTGCCAGCGCGGATAGATTTGGGCAGCCCCAGCATTTT
>TRBV7-9|NA|TRBJ1-2|NA
CASSLVRGIHYGYTF
TGTGCCAGCAGCTTAGTACGGGGAATCCACTATGGCTACACCTTC
>TRBV19|NA|TRBJ1-2|NA
CASSGTAYGYTF
TGTGCCAGTTCCGGGACCGCCTATGGCTACACCTTC
>TRBV7-9|NA|TRBJ2-7|NA
CASSTRTVSYEQYF
TGTGCCAGCTCTACCCGGACAGTTTCCTACGAGCAGTACTTC
>TRBV7-8|NA|TRBJ1-5|TRBD1
CASSSDRVFSNQPQHF
TGTGCCAGCAGCTCCGACAGGGTTTTCAGCAATCAGCCCCAGCATTTT
>TRBV6-6|NA|TRBJ2-7|NA
CATSRPEGFYEQYF
TGTGCCACGTCCCGCCCCGAGGGGTTCTACGAGCAGTACTTC
>TRBV9|few|TRBJ2-1|NA
CASSPHTRGAGYNEQFF
TGTGCCAGCAGCCCACACACCCGTGGGGCGGGGTACAATGAGCAGTTCTTC
>TRBV6-5|few|TRBJ2-1|NA
CASRLDSYNEQFF
TGTGCCAGCCGATTAGACAGCTACAATGAGCAGTTCTTC
>TRBV5-4|NA|TRBJ2-7|NA
CASSLDGGLLGYEQYF
TGTGCCAGCAGCTTGGATGGCGGGCTCCTGGGCTACGAGCAGTACTTC
>TRBV5-1|many|TRBJ1-2|NA
CASSPATEDYGYTF
TGCGCCAGCAGCCCAGCGACTGAAGACTATGGCTACACCTTC
>TRBV2|few|TRBJ2-4|TRBD2
CASRQTTGGKNIQYF
TGTGCCAGCAGACAAACGACGGGGGGTAAAAACATTCAGTACTTC
>TRBV6-5|few|TRBJ2-2|TRBD1
CASSHRGPGTGELFF
TGTGCCAGCAGCCACAGGGGGCCGGGCACCGGGGAGCTGTTTTTT
>TRBV6-5|medium-sized|TRBJ2-1|TRBD1
CASRRGQGPSNEQFF
TGTGCCAGCAGAAGGGGACAGGGCCCTAGCAATGAGCAGTTCTTC
>TRBV5-5|NA|TRBJ2-2|TRBD2
CASSLLAGVARELFF
TGTGCCAGCAGCTTGTTAGCGGGGGTGGCCAGGGAGCTGTTTTTT
>TRBV19|few|TRBJ2-3|NA
CASKPLGLGDTQYF
TGTGCCAGTAAACCCCTGGGCCTCGGAGATACGCAGTATTTT
>TRBV7-6|NA|TRBJ1-1|NA
CASSFGPGHKRREAFF
TGTGCCAGCAGCTTCGGCCCGGGACACAAAAGACGTGAAGCTTTCTTT
>TRBV6-5|NA|TRBJ1-6|NA
CASSYSRSKDSPLHF
TGTGCCAGCAGTTACTCGAGGTCTAAGGATTCACCCCTCCACTTT
>TRBV6-5|few|TRBJ1-1|NA
CASRGLGNGEAFF
TGTGCCAGCAGGGGCCTCGGTAATGGTGAAGCTTTCTTT
>TRBV15|NA|TRBJ2-7|NA
CATSRDLGDVSYEQYF
TGCGCCACCAGCAGAGATTTGGGGGACGTCTCCTACGAGCAGTACTTC
>TRBV7-2|few|TRBJ2-2|NA
CASSLGPSRNTGELFF
TGTGCCAGCAGCTTAGGCCCCAGCCGCAACACCGGGGAGCTGTTTTTT
>TRBV9|few|TRBJ2-3|NA
CASSPFSADTQYF
TGTGCCAGCAGCCCCTTTTCGGCAGATACGCAGTATTTT
>TRBV19|NA|TRBJ1-3|NA
CASREGPGNTIYF
TGTGCCAGTAGAGAGGGACCTGGAAACACCATATATTTT
>TRBV19|NA|TRBJ2-7|NA
CASSFNRGSYEQYF
TGTGCCAGCTCATTCAACCGGGGCTCCTACGAGCAGTACTTC
>TRBV6-5|NA|TRBJ1-1|NA
CASRVHRGDTEAFF
TGTGCCAGCAGAGTTCACCGGGGCGACACTGAAGCTTTCTTT
>TRBV6-1|NA|TRBJ1-4|NA
CASSEGTATNEKLFF
TGTGCCAGCAGTGAAGGGACGGCAACTAATGAAAAACTGTTTTTT
>TRBV10-2|NA|TRBJ1-2|NA
CASSELDSAGYTF
TGCGCCAGCAGTGAGCTGGACTCTGCCGGCTACACCTTC
>TRBV18|medium-sized|TRBJ1-5|NA
CASSPGRYQPQHF
TGTGCCAGCTCACCAGGGCGGTATCAGCCCCAGCATTTT
>TRBV18|NA|TRBJ2-2|NA
CASSARVLLSRELFF
TGTGCCAGCTCAGCCAGAGTCTTACTTTCCCGGGAGCTGTTTTTT
>TRBV5-1|NA|TRBJ2-7|NA
CASSQTGLYEQYF
TGCGCCAGCAGCCAAACAGGGTTGTACGAGCAGTACTTC
>TRBV6-1|NA|TRBJ2-7|NA
CASSEAQGVEQYF
TGTGCCAGCAGTGAAGCTCAGGGTGTCGAGCAGTACTTC
>TRBV19|few|TRBJ2-5|TRBD1
CASKARGLRETQYF
TGTGCCAGTAAGGCCAGGGGGCTGCGTGAGACCCAGTACTTC
>TRBV19|NA|TRBJ2-1|TRBD2
CASGGPREGQNEQFF
TGTGCCAGTGGGGGACCACGGGAGGGCCAAAATGAGCAGTTCTTC
>TRBV6-5|NA|TRBJ2-5|TRBD1
CASSYSWGQVFQTQYF
TGTGCCAGCAGTTACTCGTGGGGACAGGTTTTCCAGACCCAGTACTTC
>TRBV6-5|few|TRBJ1-2|NA
CASRLQGRVGYTF
TGTGCCAGCAGACTACAGGGTAGGGTTGGCTACACCTTC